Sequencing of this T cell receptor beta chain was carried out in a study of OX40 agonist ivuxolimab in advanced cancers. Trimming removed 2 bases from V and 11 bases from J, with 19 bases in between. Germline values: CDR1 KGHSH, CDR2 LQKENI. There are 16 residues in the CDR3. Study results and caveats: Patients with a partial response at 0.1-3.0 mg/kg had among the lowest clonal expansion.

Only a few counts were recorded for this clone. The antigen is undetermined. This table comes from immunoSEQ multiplex PCR, and its TCRdb copy is limited to in-frame clones, with some not included. The sample holds about 45,000 clones, under 90% seen once. The material was CD4+ or CD8+ T cells sorted from blood, obtained in a trial of the OX40 agonist ivuxolimab. This TCR was sampled from an adult with an advanced solid tumor such as melanoma, head and neck, liver or kidney cancer. The chain couples TRBV18 to TRBJ1-6, with D unclear. The DNA of the CDR3 is TGTGCCAGCTCACCAAAAACAGCAGGCCTACTGGCACCCCTCCACTTT. Protein product: CASSPKTAGLLAPLHF. Looking up the rest from reference TRBV18 and TRBJ1-6 gives the full variable domain: NAGVMQNPRHLVRRRGQEARLRCSPMKGHSHVYWYRQLPEEGLKFMVYLQKENIIDESGMPKERFSAEFPKEGPSILRIQQVVRGDSAAYFCASSPKTAGLLAPLHFGNGTRLTVT.